One and the same sample provided the 17 T cell receptor beta chains below, sequenced in a study of blood T cells in healthy people across ages. A second PCR of roughly 7 to 11 cycles used a sample-barcoded 5' primer and a J-beta primer mix. TCRdb itself ran the 5' RACE reads through MiXCR, one entry per CDR3 protein. The sample has 700,000 to 900,000 distinct CDR3 sequences, roughly 24% seen once. A further study also used this sample, focusing on T cells of mothers and their children.

Input material: blood. The receptors come from a boy between 5 and 17 years old in good health.

The chain has TRBV4-2 and TRBJ2-5; 9 nucleotides match TRBD2. Judging by the DNA end, TRBJ2-1 fits better; the J call may be wrong. CDR3 length: 16 residues. CDR1 is LGHNA and CDR2 is YNFKEQ in the germline V gene. The CDR3 nucleotides are TGTGCCAGCAGCCTTCGACTAGCGGCCAAGGGAAATGAGCAGTTCTTC. Translating gives CASSLRLAAKGNEQFF.

Only a few counts were recorded for this clonotype. The chain couples TRBV18 to TRBJ2-5; 8 bases align to TRBD2. The better agreement between TRBJ2-1 and the DNA end casts doubt on the J call. The CDR3 covers 14 residues. Germline V CDR1 and CDR2: KGHSH, LQKENI. CDR3 in DNA: TGTGCCAGCTCACCCTTAGCGGGGTCCGATGAGCAGTTCTTC. Residues: CASSPLAGSDEQFF.

J is TRBJ2-3 and V is TRBV27, with D possibly TRBD1 on 6 matching bases. This CDR3 contains 15 residues. Germline V gives CDR1 MNHEY, CDR2 SMNVEV (reference sequence). Trimming removed 5 bases from V and 5 bases from J, with 17 bases in between. The CDR3 spells CASSITNRAGDTQYF. The CDR3 DNA reads TGTGCCAGCAGTATAACAAACAGGGCTGGAGATACGCAGTATTTT.

This clonotype was counted a single time. This chain connects TRBV28 to TRBJ2-3; D unclear. Germline V gene lookup returns CDR1 MDHEN and CDR2 SYDVKM. This CDR3 has 17 residues. Trimming shortened V by 3 bases and J by 4 bases, and 20 bases separated the two germline ends. CDR3 region: CASSFLVSRSQPDTQYF. Here the CDR3 DNA reads TGTGCCAGCAGTTTTTTGGTTTCTCGTTCACAGCCAGATACGCAGTATTTT.

V is TRBV10-3 and J is TRBJ2-7; D assignment may be TRBD1 or TRBD2 (5 bases each). The CDR3 has 12 amino acids. V was cut by 11 bases and J by 5 bases, with 16 bases left in between. The germline V gene has CDR1 ENHRY and CDR2 SYGVKD. Here the CDR3 reads CALRDRENEQYF. The CDR3 coding sequence is TGTGCCTTAAGGGACCGAGAAAACGAGCAGTACTTC.

The gene calls are TRBV7-6 and TRBJ2-5, with TRBD2 identical over 11 bases. The CDR3 sequence is 16 residues long. The V gene's germline CDR1 is SGHVS and CDR2 FNYEAQ. V lost 6 bases, J lost 7 bases, and 13 bases stayed unmatched. The CDR3 DNA is TGTGCCAGCAGGACTACTAGCGGGGGACCCAAAGGGACCCAGTACTTC. It is translated as CASRTTSGGPKGTQYF.

The chain uses TRBV9 and TRBJ2-1; D gene uncertain. From germline, CDR1 is SGDLS and CDR2 YYNGEE. The CDR3 has 15 amino acids. Trimming took 2 bases from V and 3 from J, leaving 12 bases between them. Here the CDR3 reads CASSVRAGSYNEQFF. Written as DNA, the CDR3 is TGTGCCAGCAGCGTCCGAGCTGGAAGCTACAATGAGCAGTTCTTC.

As regards this clonotype: Germline and junction disagree at one end, which may indicate a read error. V usage is TRBV2 and J usage is TRBJ2-1, with D perhaps matching TRBD1 (6 bases). The J call may not be correct, given that the DNA end is closer to TRBJ2-5. Germline CDR1 SNHLY, CDR2 FYNNEI. CDR3 size: 14 residues. CDR3 sequence reads: CASSETWGQVTQYF. The DNA of the CDR3 is TGTGCCAGCAGTGAAACGTGGGGGCAAGTGACCCAGTACTTC.

The chain has TRBV19 and TRBJ1-1; D uncertain. Per germline, CDR1 LNHDA and CDR2 SQIVND (reference sequence). The CDR3 length is 14 residues. V lost 2 bases and J 6 bases, leaving 13 bases between the germline ends. The DNA of the CDR3 is TGTGCCAGTAGTATAATAGGGTTGACGGCTGAAGCTTTCTTT. Its protein product is CASSIIGLTAEAFF.

This clonotype showed up just once. This rearrangement joins TRBV7-9 to TRBJ2-5, with D perhaps matching TRBD1 (5 bases). Trimming left V 1 base short and J 5 bases short, with 11 bases between. The CDR3 runs to 14 residues. Germline V gene sequence: CDR1 SEHNR, CDR2 FQNEAQ (reference sequence). The CDR3 here is CASSLGSGWETQYF. Here the CDR3 DNA reads TGTGCCAGCAGCTTAGGCTCAGGGTGGGAGACCCAGTACTTC.

Note on this clonotype: One end of the junction fails to match germline, which may point to a read error. The chain joins TRBV7-9 to TRBJ1-2, with D possibly being TRBD1 (5 bases). Germline V gene data show CDR1 as SEHNR and CDR2 as FQNEAQ (reference sequence). The length of the CDR3 is 13 residues. For the CDR3, the DNA is TGTGCCAGCAGCCCGGCGGGGGTCTATGGCTACACTTTC. Its protein product is CASSPAGVYGYTF.

The chain combines TRBV7-2 with TRBJ1-5; D is unclear. Trimming took 5 bases from V and 4 from J, leaving 9 bases between them. CDR3 length: 13 residues. Looked up from germline, CDR1 is SGHTA and CDR2 is FQGNSA. The CDR3 coding sequence is TGTGCCAGCAGCACCGCCCTTAATCAGCCCCAGCATTTT. Residues: CASSTALNQPQHF.

This chain links TRBV12-3 or TRBV12-4 with TRBJ1-5; TRBD1 is a possible D gene (5 bases). The CDR3 spans 14 residues. The V end was cut by 4 bases, the J end by 7 bases, with 14 bases between. The CDR3 here is CASSSRDRTQPQHF. The CDR3 region has the DNA TGTGCCAGCAGTTCCCGGGACCGAACCCAGCCCCAGCATTTT.

The genes are TRBV6-4 and TRBJ1-2; TRBD1 is a possible D gene (5 bases). The CDR3 spans 12 residues. From germline, CDR1 is MRHNA and CDR2 SNTAGT. With 4 bases removed from V and 7 bases from J, the gap between germline ends came to 10 bases. The CDR3 DNA reads as TGTGCCAGCAGTGGTGCAGGGACTGGCTACACCTTC. Protein sequence: CASSGAGTGYTF.

The chain uses TRBV7-2 and TRBJ2-5; tentatively, D is TRBD1 or TRBD2 (5 bases each). The germline V gene has CDR1 SGHTA and CDR2 FQGNSA. V was clipped by 6 bases and J by 3 bases, with 11 bases between them. The CDR3 runs 13 residues. Here the CDR3 reads CASSYMGEETQYF. The CDR3 DNA is TGTGCCAGCAGTTACATGGGGGAAGAGACCCAGTACTTC.

V is TRBV4-3 and J is TRBJ2-3; 9 positions match TRBD2. The ends lost 0 bases at V and 2 bases at J; junction bases unmatched: 6. This CDR3 is 17 amino acids long. CDR1 and CDR2 (germline): LGHNA, YSLEER. CDR3 in amino acids: CASSQEWPSGATDTQYF. CDR3 nucleotide sequence: TGCGCCAGCAGCCAAGAATGGCCTAGCGGGGCCACAGATACGCAGTATTTT.

The chain recombines TRBV18 with TRBJ1-6; D is unclear. Germline lookup yields CDR1 KGHSH and CDR2 LQKENI. V gave up 2 bases and J gave up 13 bases, with 12 bases separating them. The CDR3 consists of 13 residues. The CDR3 protein is CASSPGPHGPLHF. DNA of the CDR3: TGTGCCAGCTCACCAGGGCCCCATGGGCCCCTCCACTTT.